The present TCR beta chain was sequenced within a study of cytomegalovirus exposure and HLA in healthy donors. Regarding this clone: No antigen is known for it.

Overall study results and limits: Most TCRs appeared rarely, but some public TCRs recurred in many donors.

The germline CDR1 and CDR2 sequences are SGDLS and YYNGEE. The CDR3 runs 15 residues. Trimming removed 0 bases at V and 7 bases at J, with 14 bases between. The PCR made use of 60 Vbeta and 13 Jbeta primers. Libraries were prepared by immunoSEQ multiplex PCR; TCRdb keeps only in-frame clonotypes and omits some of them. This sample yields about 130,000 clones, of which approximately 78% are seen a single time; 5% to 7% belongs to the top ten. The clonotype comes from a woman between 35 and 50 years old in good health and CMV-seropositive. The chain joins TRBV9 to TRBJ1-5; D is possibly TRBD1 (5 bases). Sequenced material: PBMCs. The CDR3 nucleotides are TGTGCCAGCAGCGTAGAGGGGTCAGACGGGCAGCCCCAGCATTTT. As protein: CASSVEGSDGQPQHF.